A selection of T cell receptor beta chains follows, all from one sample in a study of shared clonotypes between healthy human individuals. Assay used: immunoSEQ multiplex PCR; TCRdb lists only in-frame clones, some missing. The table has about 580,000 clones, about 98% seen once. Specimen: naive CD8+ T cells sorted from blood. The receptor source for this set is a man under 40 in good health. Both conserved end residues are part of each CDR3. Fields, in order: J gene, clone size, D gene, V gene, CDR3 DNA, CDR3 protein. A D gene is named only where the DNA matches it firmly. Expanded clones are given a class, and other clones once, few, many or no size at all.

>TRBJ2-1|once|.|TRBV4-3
TGCGCCAGCAGCCAAGCTGGTGGGGGCCTCGCCTACAATGAGCAGTTCTTC
CASSQAGGGLAYNEQFF
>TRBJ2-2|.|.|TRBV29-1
TGCAGCGTTGAAGATCTGGGGGCAGGGAACACCGGGGAGCTGTTTTTT
CSVEDLGAGNTGELFF
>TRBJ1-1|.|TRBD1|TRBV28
TGTGCCAGCAGTCTCCTACCGGGACAGGGGGCGACTGAAGCTTTCTTT
CASSLLPGQGATEAFF
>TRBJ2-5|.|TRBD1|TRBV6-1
TGTGCCAGCAGCCCGATCCGGGACAGGGGAGAGACCCAGTACTTC
CASSPIRDRGETQYF
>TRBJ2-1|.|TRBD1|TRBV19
TGTGCCAGTAGTATAGGGATCGACAGGGGGCACGTTGAGCAGTTCTTC
CASSIGIDRGHVEQFF
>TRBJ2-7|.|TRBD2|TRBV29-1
TGCAGCGCCTGGCTAGCGGGAGACCAATACGAGCAGTACTTC
CSAWLAGDQYEQYF
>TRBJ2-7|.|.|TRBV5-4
TGTGCCAGCAGGCCCCCTGGGAGGAGCGAGCAGTACTTC
CASRPPGRSEQYF
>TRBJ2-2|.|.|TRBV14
TGTGCCAGCAGCCAAGAATACGGGAACACCGGGGAGCTGTTTTTT
CASSQEYGNTGELFF
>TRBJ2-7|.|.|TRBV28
TGTGCCAGCAGCTTTACCCCGACATATAGCTCCTACGAGCAGTACTTC
CASSFTPTYSSYEQYF
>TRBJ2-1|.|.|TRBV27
TGTGCCACGCGTGGGGGGTACAATGAGCAGTTCTTC
CATRGGYNEQFF
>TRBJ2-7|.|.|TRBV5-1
TGCGCCAGCAGCCTGGCGACGATGGCGGGCGAGCAGTACTTC
CASSLATMAGEQYF
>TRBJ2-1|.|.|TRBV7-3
TGTGCCAGCAGCTTAGAGTCCGCAGGGAGGTATGAGCAGTTCTTC
CASSLESAGRYEQFF
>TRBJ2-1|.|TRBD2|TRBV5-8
TGTGCCAGCAGCCCCGGGACTAGCGGGGACGATGAGCAGTTCTTC
CASSPGTSGDDEQFF
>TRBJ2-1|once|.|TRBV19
TGTGCCAGTAGCCGGCCCCGAGGTTTCTACAATGAGCAGTTCTTC
CASSRPRGFYNEQFF
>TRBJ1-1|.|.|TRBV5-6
TGTGCCAGCAACGGACCCTTGAACACTGAAGCTTTCTTT
CASNGPLNTEAFF
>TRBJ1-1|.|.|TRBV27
TGTGCCAGCAGTTTGCAGGAGAACACTGAAGCTTTCTTT
CASSLQENTEAFF
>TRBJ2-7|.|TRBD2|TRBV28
TGTGCCAGCAGTTCCCGACTAGCGGGGGTCCTCTCCTACGAGCAGTACTTC
CASSSRLAGVLSYEQYF
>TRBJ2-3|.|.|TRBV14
TGTGCCAGCCGAGTTACAGGGACCCGCACAGATACGCAGTATTTT
CASRVTGTRTDTQYF
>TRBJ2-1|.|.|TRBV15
TGTGCCACCAGCAGAGAGTCCCCCGGCACATACAATGAGCAGTTCTTC
CATSRESPGTYNEQFF
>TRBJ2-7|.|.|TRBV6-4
TGTGCCAGCAGTGACAACGGCGCAGACCGTAGCGGCAGCTCCTACGAGCAGTACTTC
CASSDNGADRSGSSYEQYF
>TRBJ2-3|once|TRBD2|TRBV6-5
TGTGCCAGCAGTTACTCGATGGCGGGAGAACAGTATTTT
CASSYSMAGEQYF
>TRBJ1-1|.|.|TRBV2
TGTGCCAGCCGCCAGGGACTGAACACTGAAGCTTTCTTT
CASRQGLNTEAFF
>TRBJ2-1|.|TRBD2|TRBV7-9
TGTGCCAGCATTGGCGGGAGTGCGCGGGATGAGCAGTTCTTC
CASIGGSARDEQFF
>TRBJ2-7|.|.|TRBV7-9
TGTGCCAGCAGCTTAGACGGGGGTCTCGACTACGAGCAGTACTTC
CASSLDGGLDYEQYF
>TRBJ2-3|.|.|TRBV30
TGTGCCTGGAGCCTATCTAGTTCCACAGATACGCAGTATTTT
CAWSLSSSTDTQYF
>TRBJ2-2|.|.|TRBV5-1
TGCGCCAGCAGCTTGGAGGGCGGAACCGGGGAGCTGTTTTTT
CASSLEGGTGELFF
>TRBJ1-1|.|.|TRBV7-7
TGTGCCAGCAGCTTAAGGGCGAACACTGAAGCTTTCTTT
CASSLRANTEAFF
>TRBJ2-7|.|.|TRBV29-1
TGCAGCGTTGAATCCGTCGGTGACCAACACTACGAGCAGTACTTC
CSVESVGDQHYEQYF
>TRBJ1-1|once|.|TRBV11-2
TGTGCCAGCAGCTTAGAGGGGAACACTGAAGCTTTCTTT
CASSLEGNTEAFF
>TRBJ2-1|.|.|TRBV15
TGTGCCACCAGCGCAGAAGGCCAGGGCTCCTACAATGAGCAGTTCTTC
CATSAEGQGSYNEQFF
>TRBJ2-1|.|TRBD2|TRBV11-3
TGTGCCAGCAGCAAACCCGGGACTAGCAACGATGAGCAGTTCTTC
CASSKPGTSNDEQFF
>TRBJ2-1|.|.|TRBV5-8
TGTGCCAGCAGCTCTGGAGTAGGTACTAGAGTTGATGAGCAGTTCTTC
CASSSGVGTRVDEQFF
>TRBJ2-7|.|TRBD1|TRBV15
TGTGCCATATCGAGGGACAGCAAGGGCGAGCAGTACTTC
CAISRDSKGEQYF
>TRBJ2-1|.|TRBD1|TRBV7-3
TGTGCCAGCAGCTCGGACGGGACAGACAATGAGCAGTTCTTC
CASSSDGTDNEQFF
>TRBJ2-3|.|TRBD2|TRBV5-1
TGCGCCAGCAGCTTGGTACCCGCGGGGGGCACAGATACGCAGTATTTT
CASSLVPAGGTDTQYF
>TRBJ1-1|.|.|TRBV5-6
TGTGCCAGCAGCTTGGGGCCGTTAGCTTTCTTT
CASSLGPLAFF
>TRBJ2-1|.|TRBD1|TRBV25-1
TGTGCCAGCAGTGAAGGGGACAGGGTCGGTGAGCAGTTCTTC
CASSEGDRVGEQFF
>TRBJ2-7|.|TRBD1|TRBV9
TGTGCCAGCAGCGTAACATGGGACAGAGTCCACGAGCAGTACTTC
CASSVTWDRVHEQYF
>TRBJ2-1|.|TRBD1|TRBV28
TGTGCCAGCAGTGTAACAGGGGGTGAGCAGTTCTTC
CASSVTGGEQFF
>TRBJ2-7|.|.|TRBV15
TGTGCCACCAGCCTATCCACCGAGCGGTACGAGCAGTACTTC
CATSLSTERYEQYF
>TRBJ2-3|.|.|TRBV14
TGTGCCAGCAGCCAAGGCTACGGTGCAGATACGCAGTATTTT
CASSQGYGADTQYF
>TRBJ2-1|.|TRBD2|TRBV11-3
TGTGCCAGCAGCCCAGCGACTAGCTCCTATGAGCAGTTCTTC
CASSPATSSYEQFF
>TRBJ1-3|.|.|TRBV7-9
TGTGCCCGAGGTGTGGGGGCTGGAAACACCATATATTTT
CARGVGAGNTIYF
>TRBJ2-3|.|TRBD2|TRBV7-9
TGTGCCAGCAGCCCGCCCCAAACTAGCGACACCACGCAGTATTTT
CASSPPQTSDTTQYF
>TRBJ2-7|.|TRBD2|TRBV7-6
TGTGCCAGCAGCTTAACTGGCGGGAGCTCCTACGAGCAGTACTTC
CASSLTGGSSYEQYF
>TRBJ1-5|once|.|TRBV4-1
TGCGCCAGCAGCCAAGGGGGATCCCAGCCCCAGCATTTT
CASSQGGSQPQHF
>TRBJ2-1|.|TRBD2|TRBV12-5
TGTGCTAGTGGTTTGGGCTCTCTAGCGGGAGCCTACAATGAGCAGTTCTTC
CASGLGSLAGAYNEQFF